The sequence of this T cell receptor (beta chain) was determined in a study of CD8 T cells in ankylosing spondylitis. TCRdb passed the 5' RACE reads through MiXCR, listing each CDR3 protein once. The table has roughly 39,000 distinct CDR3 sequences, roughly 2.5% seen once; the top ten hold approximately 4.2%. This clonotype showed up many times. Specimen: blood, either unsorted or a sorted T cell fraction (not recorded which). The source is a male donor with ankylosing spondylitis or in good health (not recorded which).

Written as DNA, the CDR3 is TGTGCCAGCAGCGTAGCTGGAGGGTCGGGAGACTACGAGCAGTACTTC. Translated, it gives CASSVAGGSGDYEQYF. V and J are TRBV9 and TRBJ2-7; TRBD2 might be the D (6 bases). The CDR3 loop spans 16 amino acids. Trimming left V 0 bases short and J 3 bases short, with 16 bases between. The germline gives CDR1 SGDLS, CDR2 YYNGEE.